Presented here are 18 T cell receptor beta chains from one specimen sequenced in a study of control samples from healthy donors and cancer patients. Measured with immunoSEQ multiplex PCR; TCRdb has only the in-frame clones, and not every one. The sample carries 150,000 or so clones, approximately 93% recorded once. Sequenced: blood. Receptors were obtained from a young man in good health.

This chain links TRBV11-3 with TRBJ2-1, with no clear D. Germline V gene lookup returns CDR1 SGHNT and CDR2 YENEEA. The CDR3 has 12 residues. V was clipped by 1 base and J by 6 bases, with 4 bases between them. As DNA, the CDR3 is TGTGCCAGCAGCTTAGGCAGCAATGAGCAGTTCTTC. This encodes CASSLGSNEQFF. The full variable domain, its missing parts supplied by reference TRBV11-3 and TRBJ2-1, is EAGVVQSPRYKIIEKKQPVAFWCNPISGHNTLYWYLQNLGQGPELLIRYENEEAVDDSQLPKDRFSAERLKGVDSTLKIQPAELGDSAVYLCASSLGSNEQFFGPGTRLTVL.

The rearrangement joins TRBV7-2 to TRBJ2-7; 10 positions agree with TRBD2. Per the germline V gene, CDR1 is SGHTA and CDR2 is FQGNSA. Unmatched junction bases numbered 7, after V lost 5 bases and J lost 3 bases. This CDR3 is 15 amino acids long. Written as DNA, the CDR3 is TGTGCCAGCAGCCGCCGGACTAGCGGAGACTACGAGCAGTACTTC. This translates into CASSRRTSGDYEQYF.

CDR3 nucleotides: TGTGCCTGGAGTGTACGAAGGGAAACCCAAGGCTACACCTTC. Encoded protein: CAWSVRRETQGYTF. The chain recombines TRBV30 with TRBJ1-2; D is undetermined. CDR3 size: 14 residues. V lost 0 bases, J lost 8 bases, and 16 bases lay in between. The germline CDR1 and CDR2 sequences are GTSNPN and SVGIG (reference sequence).

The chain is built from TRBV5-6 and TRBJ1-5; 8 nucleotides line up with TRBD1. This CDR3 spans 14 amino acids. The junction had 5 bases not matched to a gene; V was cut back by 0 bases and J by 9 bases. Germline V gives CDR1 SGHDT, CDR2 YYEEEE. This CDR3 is CASSLGQGLRPQHF. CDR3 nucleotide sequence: TGTGCCAGCAGCTTGGGACAGGGGTTGAGGCCCCAGCATTTT.

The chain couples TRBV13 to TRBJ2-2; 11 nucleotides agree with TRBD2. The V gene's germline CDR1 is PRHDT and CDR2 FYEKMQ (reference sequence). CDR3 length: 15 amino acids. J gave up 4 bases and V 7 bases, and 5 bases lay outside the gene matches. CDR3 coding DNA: TGTGCCAGCATCGCTAGCGGGAGGCCCACCGGGGAGCTGTTTTTT. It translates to CASIASGRPTGELFF. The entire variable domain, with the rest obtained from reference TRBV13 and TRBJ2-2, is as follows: AAGVIQSPRHLIKEKRETATLKCYPIPRHDTVYWYQQGPGQDPQFLISFYEKMQSDKGSIPDRFSAQQFSDYHSELNMSSLELGDSALYFCASIASGRPTGELFFGEGSRLTVL.

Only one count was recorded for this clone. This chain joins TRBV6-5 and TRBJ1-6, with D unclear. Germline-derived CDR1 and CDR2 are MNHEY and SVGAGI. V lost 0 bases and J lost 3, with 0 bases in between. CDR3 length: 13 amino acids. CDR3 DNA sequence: TGTGCCAGCAGTTACTCCTATAATTCACCCCTCCACTTT. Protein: CASSYSYNSPLHF.

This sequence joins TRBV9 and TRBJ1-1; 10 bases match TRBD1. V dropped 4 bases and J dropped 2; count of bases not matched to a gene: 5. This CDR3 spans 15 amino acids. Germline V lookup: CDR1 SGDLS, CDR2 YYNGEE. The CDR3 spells CASSYRDRGNTEAFF. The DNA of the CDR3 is TGTGCCAGCAGCTACCGGGACAGGGGTAACACTGAAGCTTTCTTT.

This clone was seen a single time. The CDR3 DNA follows: TGTGCCAGCAGTTTAACGGGGATCGGGGAGACCCAGTACTTC. This gives the protein CASSLTGIGETQYF. This chain joins TRBV27 and TRBJ2-5; a possible D gene is TRBD2 (5 bases). Germline CDR1 is MNHEY and CDR2 is SMNVEV (reference sequence). V was pared by 2 bases and J by 5 bases, with 12 bases between. The CDR3 length is 14 residues.

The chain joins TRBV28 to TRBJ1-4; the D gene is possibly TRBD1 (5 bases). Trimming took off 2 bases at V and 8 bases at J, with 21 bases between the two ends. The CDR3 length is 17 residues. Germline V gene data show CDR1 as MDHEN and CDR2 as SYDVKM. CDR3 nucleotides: TGTGCCAGCAGTTTAATCCAAGGGGCACTTTTTCAAGAAAAACTGTTTTTT. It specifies CASSLIQGALFQEKLFF. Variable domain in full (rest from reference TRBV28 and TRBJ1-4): DVKVTQSSRYLVKRTGEKVFLECVQDMDHENMFWYRQDPGLGLRLIYFSYDVKMKEKGDIPEGYSVSREKKERFSLILESASTNQTSMYLCASSLIQGALFQEKLFFGSGTQLSVL.

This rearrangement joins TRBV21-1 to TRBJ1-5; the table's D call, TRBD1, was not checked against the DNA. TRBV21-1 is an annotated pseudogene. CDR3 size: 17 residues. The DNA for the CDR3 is TGTGCCAGCAGCAAAGCGCGGACATCTTATAGCAATCAGCCCCAGCATTTT. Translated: CASSKARTSYSNQPQHF.

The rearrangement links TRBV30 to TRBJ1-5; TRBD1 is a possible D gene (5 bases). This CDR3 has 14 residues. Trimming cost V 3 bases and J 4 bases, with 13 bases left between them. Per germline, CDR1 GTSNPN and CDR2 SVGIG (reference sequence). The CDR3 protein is CAWSRSGGNQPQHF. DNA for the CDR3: TGTGCCTGGAGCCGAAGCGGGGGAAATCAGCCCCAGCATTTT.

CDR3 DNA: TGTGCCAGCAGTGCCGAGATGACGGGAGGGCAGTACTTC. As protein: CASSAEMTGGQYF. The chain combines TRBV6-4 with TRBJ2-7; 7 bases match TRBD2. This CDR3 contains 13 residues. V was pared by 4 bases and J by 9 bases, with 9 bases of the junction left unmatched. Germline V gene lookup returns CDR1 MRHNA and CDR2 SNTAGT.

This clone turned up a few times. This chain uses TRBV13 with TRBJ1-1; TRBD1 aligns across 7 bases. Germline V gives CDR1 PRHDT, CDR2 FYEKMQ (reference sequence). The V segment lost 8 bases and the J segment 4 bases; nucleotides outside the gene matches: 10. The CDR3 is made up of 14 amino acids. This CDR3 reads CASYSRGFSTEAFF. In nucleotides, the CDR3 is TGTGCCAGCTACTCCAGGGGGTTCAGCACTGAAGCTTTCTTT.

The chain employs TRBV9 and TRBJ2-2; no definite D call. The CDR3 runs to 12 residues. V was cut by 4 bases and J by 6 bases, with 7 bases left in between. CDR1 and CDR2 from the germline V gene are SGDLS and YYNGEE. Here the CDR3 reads CASSPESGELFF. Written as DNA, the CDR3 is TGTGCCAGCAGCCCCGAATCCGGGGAGCTGTTTTTT.

The CDR3 DNA reads TGCGCCAGCAGCTTGGATAGCGGGAGGTACAATGAGCAGTTCTTC. It translates to CASSLDSGRYNEQFF. The chain is built from TRBV5-1 and TRBJ2-1; TRBD2 agrees at 10 bases. CDR3 size: 15 residues. Unmatched junction bases numbered 1, after V lost 0 bases and J lost 4 bases. Germline assignment: CDR1 SGHRS and CDR2 YFSETQ.

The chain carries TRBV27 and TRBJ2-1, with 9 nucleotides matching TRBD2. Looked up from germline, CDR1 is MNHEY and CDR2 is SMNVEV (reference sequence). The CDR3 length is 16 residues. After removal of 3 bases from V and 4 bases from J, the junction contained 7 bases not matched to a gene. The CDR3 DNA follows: TGTGCCAGCAGTTTGCTAGCGGGGCCAAATTACAATGAGCAGTTCTTC. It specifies CASSLLAGPNYNEQFF.

CDR3 residues: CASSEYYPGELFF. In DNA form, the CDR3 reads TGTGCCAGCAGCGAGTACTATCCCGGGGAGCTGTTTTTT. The rearrangement links TRBV9 to TRBJ2-2; D not certain. This CDR3 spans 13 amino acids. Germline V gives CDR1 SGDLS, CDR2 YYNGEE. V lost 3 bases to trimming and J lost 6 bases, with 9 bases between them.

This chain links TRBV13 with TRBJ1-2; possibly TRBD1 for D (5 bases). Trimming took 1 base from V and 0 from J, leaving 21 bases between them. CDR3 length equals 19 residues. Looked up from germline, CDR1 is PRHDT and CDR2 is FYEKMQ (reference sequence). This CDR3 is CASSLEARSGGLANYGYTF. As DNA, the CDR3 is TGTGCCAGCAGCTTAGAGGCCAGGAGCGGGGGTTTAGCTAACTATGGCTACACCTTC.